This T cell receptor (beta chain) was captured in a study of CD8+ T cells in alopecia areata. Across the whole study: Scalp area affected, as a percentage, set the severity score of treated patients.

Study-level points and caveats: Lesional scalp exceeded normal scalp in clonality, especially in alopecia totalis/universalis.

Trimming stripped 5 bases from V and 5 bases from J, with 16 bases between. The CDR3 has 15 residues. Details on this clone: Its antigen remains unidentified.

Treatment denoted: oral pan-JAK inhibitor, 5-10 mg twice daily. From alopecia areata patients, lesional scalp punch biopsies and peripheral blood were collected. Sequencing relied on a cDNA template that was reverse transcribed from extracted RNA. Libraries were prepared by immunoSEQ multiplex PCR; TCRdb keeps only in-frame clonotypes and omits some of them. The sample lists 15,000 to 20,000 clones, around 50% seen once, with approximately 8% in the top ten. The TCR comes from a human donor with alopecia areata. The chain combines TRBV5-3 with TRBJ2-2; either TRBD1 or TRBD2 may fit D (5 bases each). TRBV5-3 is an open reading frame whose function is uncertain. The sequencing here drew on skin, taken at week 4, from a patient treated with tofacitinib. The CDR3, as DNA: TGTGCCAGAAGTGAAGGACACGAGGGAACCGGGGAGCTGTTTTTT. Translation gives CARSEGHEGTGELFF.